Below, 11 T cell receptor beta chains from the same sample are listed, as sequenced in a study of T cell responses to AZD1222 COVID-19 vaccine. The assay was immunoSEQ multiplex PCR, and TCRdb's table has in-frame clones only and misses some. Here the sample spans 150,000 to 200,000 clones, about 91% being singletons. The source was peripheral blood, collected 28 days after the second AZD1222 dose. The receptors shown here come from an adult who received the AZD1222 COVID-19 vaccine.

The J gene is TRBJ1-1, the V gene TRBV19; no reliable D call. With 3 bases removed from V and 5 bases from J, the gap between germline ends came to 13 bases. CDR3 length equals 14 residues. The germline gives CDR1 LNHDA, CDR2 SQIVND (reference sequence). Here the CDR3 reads CASSIGRIGTEAFF. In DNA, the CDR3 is TGTGCCAGTAGTATCGGGAGAATTGGGACTGAAGCTTTCTTT. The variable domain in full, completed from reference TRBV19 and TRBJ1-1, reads DGGITQSPKYLFRKEGQNVTLSCEQNLNHDAMYWYRQDPGQGLRLIYYSQIVNDFQKGDIAEGYSVSREKKESFPLTVTSAQKNPTAFYLCASSIGRIGTEAFFGQGTRLTVV.

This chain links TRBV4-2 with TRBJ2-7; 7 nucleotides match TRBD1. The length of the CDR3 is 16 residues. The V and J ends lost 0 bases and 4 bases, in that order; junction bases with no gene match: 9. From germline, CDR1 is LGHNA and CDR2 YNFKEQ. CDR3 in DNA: TGTGCCAGCAGCCAAGATAGGGCAGGGGGTATTTACGAGCAGTACTTC. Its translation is CASSQDRAGGIYEQYF.

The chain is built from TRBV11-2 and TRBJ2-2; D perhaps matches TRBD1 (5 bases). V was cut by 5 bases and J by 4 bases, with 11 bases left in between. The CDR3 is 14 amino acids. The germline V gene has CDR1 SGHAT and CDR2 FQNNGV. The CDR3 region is CASSGRVATGELFF. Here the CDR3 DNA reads TGTGCCAGCAGCGGCAGGGTTGCCACCGGGGAGCTGTTTTTT.

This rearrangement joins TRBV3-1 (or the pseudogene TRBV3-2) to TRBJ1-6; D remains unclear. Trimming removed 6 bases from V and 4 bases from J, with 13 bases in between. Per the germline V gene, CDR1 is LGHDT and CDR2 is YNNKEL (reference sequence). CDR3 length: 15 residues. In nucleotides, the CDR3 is TGTGCCAGCAGAGGCCCCACCGAGTATAATTCACCCCTCCACTTT. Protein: CASRGPTEYNSPLHF.

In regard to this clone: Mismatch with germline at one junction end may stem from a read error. CDR3 nucleotides: TGTGCCACCGGCAGAGATCGGCCAGATACGCAGTATTTT. Its protein product is CATGRDRPDTQYF. This rearrangement joins TRBV15 to TRBJ2-3, with D hard to call. CDR1 is LNHNV and CDR2 is YYDKDF in the germline V gene (reference sequence). The length of the CDR3 is 13 residues.

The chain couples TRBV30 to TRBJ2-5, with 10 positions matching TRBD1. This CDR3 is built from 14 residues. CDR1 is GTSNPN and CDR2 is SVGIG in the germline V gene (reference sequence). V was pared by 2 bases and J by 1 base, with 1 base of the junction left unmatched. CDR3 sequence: CAWSRTGGQETQYF. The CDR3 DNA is TGTGCCTGGAGTAGGACAGGGGGCCAAGAGACCCAGTACTTC.

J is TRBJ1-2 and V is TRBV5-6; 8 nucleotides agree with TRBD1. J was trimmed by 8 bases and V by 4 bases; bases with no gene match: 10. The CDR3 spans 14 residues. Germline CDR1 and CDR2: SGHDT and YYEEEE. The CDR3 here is CASSPLEQGGGYTF. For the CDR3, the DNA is TGTGCCAGCAGCCCGCTAGAACAGGGGGGAGGCTACACCTTC.

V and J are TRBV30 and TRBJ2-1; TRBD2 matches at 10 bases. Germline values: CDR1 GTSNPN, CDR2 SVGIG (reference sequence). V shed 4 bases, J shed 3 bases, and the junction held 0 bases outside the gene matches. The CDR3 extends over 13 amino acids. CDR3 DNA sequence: TGTGCCTGGACTAGCGGGAGCTACAATGAGCAGTTCTTC. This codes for CAWTSGSYNEQFF.

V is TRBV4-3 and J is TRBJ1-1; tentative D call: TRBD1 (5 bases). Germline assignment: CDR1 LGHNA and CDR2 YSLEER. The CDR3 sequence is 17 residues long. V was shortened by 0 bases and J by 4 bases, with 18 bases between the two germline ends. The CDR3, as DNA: TGCGCCAGCAGCCAAGAGTATTCAGGGTCGAGTAGCACTGAAGCTTTCTTT. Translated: CASSQEYSGSSSTEAFF.

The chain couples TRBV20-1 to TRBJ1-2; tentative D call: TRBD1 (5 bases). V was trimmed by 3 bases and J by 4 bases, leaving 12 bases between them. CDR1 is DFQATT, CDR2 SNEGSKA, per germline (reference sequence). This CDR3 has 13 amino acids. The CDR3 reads CSASGGESYGYTF. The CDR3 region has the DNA TGCAGTGCTAGTGGAGGGGAAAGCTATGGCTACACCTTC.

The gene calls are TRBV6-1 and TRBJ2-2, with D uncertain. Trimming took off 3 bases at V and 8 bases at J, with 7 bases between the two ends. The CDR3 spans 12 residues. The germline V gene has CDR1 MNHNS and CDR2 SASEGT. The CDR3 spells CASSDSRGELFF. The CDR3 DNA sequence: TGTGCCAGCAGTGACTCCCGAGGGGAGCTGTTTTTT.